These 14 T cell receptor beta chains came from one sample sequenced in a study of shared clonotypes between healthy human individuals. CD8 cells regarded as naive lacked CD45RO, were positively chosen for CCR7, and omitted terminally differentiated effector memory CD45RA+ cells. Using immunoSEQ multiplex PCR, the repertoire was profiled, and TCRdb retains in-frame clones only, with some absent. The sample lists around 2.1 million clones; just over 90% were seen once. Specimen: naive CD8+ T cells from PBMCs. The receptors originated from a man aged 18 to 29 in good health. Some clones in this sample may be carry-over from other donors' samples.

The chain carries TRBV2 and TRBJ2-3, with 8 bases identical to TRBD2. The germline CDR1 and CDR2 sequences are SNHLY and FYNNEI. The CDR3 runs to 13 residues. V trimming: 8 bases; J trimming: 3 bases; junction bases outside the gene matches: 4. The CDR3 nucleotides read TGTGCCAGCGCCGGGACTAGGACAGATACGCAGTATTTT. Encoded protein: CASAGTRTDTQYF.

This chain joins TRBV27 and TRBJ1-1; D might be TRBD1 (6 bases). Germline V gene sequence: CDR1 MNHEY, CDR2 SMNVEV (reference sequence). V gave up 6 bases and J gave up 4 bases, with 15 bases separating them. The CDR3 spans 14 residues. The CDR3 here is CASRYRDRGTEAFF. The DNA for the CDR3 is TGTGCCAGCAGGTACAGGGATCGGGGCACTGAAGCTTTCTTT.

V gene TRBV10-3 combines with J gene TRBJ2-1, with D perhaps TRBD1 or TRBD2 (5 bases each). V was cut by 0 bases and J by 0 bases, with 9 bases left in between. Germline CDR1 ENHRY, CDR2 SYGVKD. The CDR3 runs to 16 residues. CDR3 DNA: TGTGCCATCAGTGAGTCGGGACGAAGCTCCTACAATGAGCAGTTCTTC. This encodes CAISESGRSSYNEQFF.

The chain is built from TRBV7-9 and TRBJ1-2, with D maybe TRBD1 (5 bases). Germline V gene lookup returns CDR1 SEHNR and CDR2 FQNEAQ (reference sequence). V lost 2 bases and J lost 6, with 16 bases in between. This CDR3 spans 15 amino acids. CDR3 protein: CASSLLRQGLDGYTF. CDR3 DNA sequence: TGTGCCAGCAGCTTATTGAGGCAGGGACTGGATGGCTACACCTTC.

The gene calls are TRBV4-1 and TRBJ2-7; tentatively, D is TRBD1 or TRBD2 (5 bases each). The CDR3 has 15 residues. From germline, CDR1 is MGHRA and CDR2 YSYEKL. V was trimmed by 2 bases and J by 4 bases, leaving 15 bases between them. DNA for the CDR3: TGCGCCAGCAGCCAACCCAGGGAGATGGGGTACGAGCAGTACTTC. Amino acids: CASSQPREMGYEQYF.

V gene TRBV5-4 combines with J gene TRBJ2-7; D is ambiguous. The CDR3 has 13 amino acids. Germline-derived CDR1 and CDR2 are SGHNT and YYREEE (reference sequence). V lost 0 bases, J lost 3 bases, and 7 bases lay in between. CDR3 sequence (DNA): TGTGCCAGCAGCTTGGGCGGATACTACGAGCAGTACTTC. Amino acid sequence: CASSLGGYYEQYF.

As concerns this clone: Other DNA sequences in this specimen translate into the identical CDR3. The chain combines TRBV28 with TRBJ1-5; D is uncertain. There are 13 residues in the CDR3. Germline assignment: CDR1 MDHEN and CDR2 SYDVKM. Trimming cost V 3 bases and J 2 bases, with 5 bases left between them. CDR3: CASSLVGNQPQHF. The CDR3 DNA follows: TGTGCCAGCAGTTTGGTGGGCAATCAGCCCCAGCATTTT.

The chain is built from TRBV5-1 and TRBJ2-2, with TRBD1 identical over 7 bases. CDR1 is SGHRS, CDR2 YFSETQ, per germline. The ends lost 7 bases at V and 5 bases at J; junction bases unmatched: 17. The CDR3 runs to 17 residues. CDR3 DNA: TGCGCCAGCGGCCTCGACAGGGTGGAATCGCGTACCGGGGAGCTGTTTTTT. This sequence encodes CASGLDRVESRTGELFF.

The rearrangement links TRBV29-1 to TRBJ1-2, with 7 bases that match TRBD1. V trimming: 2 bases; J trimming: 8 bases; junction bases outside the gene matches: 11. The germline gives CDR1 SQVTM, CDR2 ANQGSEA. The CDR3 loop spans 14 amino acids. Written as DNA, the CDR3 is TGCAGCGTTGAAAGAAGGGCAGGGGGAGACGGCTACACCTTC. Translation: CSVERRAGGDGYTF. Full variable domain (missing parts from reference TRBV29-1 and TRBJ1-2): SAVISQKPSRDICQRGTSLTIQCQVDSQVTMMFWYRQQPGQSLTLIATANQGSEATYESGFVIDKFPISRPNLTFSTLTVSNMSPEDSSIYLCSVERRAGGDGYTFGSGTRLTVV.

This clone appeared a single time. A read error may produce the germline difference seen at one junction end. The chain uses TRBV6-6 and TRBJ2-1, with a tentative D call TRBD1 (5 bases). The CDR3 has 11 residues. CDR1 and CDR2 from the germline V gene are MNHNY and SVGAGI (reference sequence). CDR3 in DNA: TGTGCCAGCAGTTACTCCCAGGGCAGGGTCTTC. Amino acids: CASSYSQGRVF.

The table lists this clone with a count of one. This sequence joins TRBV7-8 and TRBJ2-7; 7 bases map to TRBD1. Germline V gives CDR1 SGHVS, CDR2 FQNEAQ. V lost 2 bases to trimming and J lost 3 bases; unmatched junction nucleotides: 4. The CDR3 loop spans 14 amino acids. The CDR3 nucleotides read TGTGCCAGCAGCTTACAGGGGGTTGGCTACGAGCAGTACTTC. Translation gives CASSLQGVGYEQYF.

CDR3 bases: TGCAGCGTGGAGGGACTGCGCTCCTACAATGAGCAGTTCTTC. Its translation: CSVEGLRSYNEQFF. The chain combines TRBV29-1 with TRBJ2-1; weak D call: TRBD2 (6 bases). This CDR3 is built from 14 residues. The V end lost 6 bases, the J end lost 0 bases, and 12 bases lay between the germline ends. CDR1 is SQVTM, CDR2 ANQGSEA, per germline.

The V and J genes are TRBV19 and TRBJ1-5, with TRBD1 matching 9 bases. This CDR3 is built from 12 residues. The V segment lost 9 bases and the J segment 6 bases; nucleotides outside the gene matches: 3. CDR1 is LNHDA and CDR2 is SQIVND in the germline V gene (reference sequence). CDR3 loop: CASRTGVQPQHF. For the CDR3, the DNA is TGTGCCAGCCGGACAGGGGTTCAGCCCCAGCATTTT.

The chain couples TRBV29-1 to TRBJ2-2; unclear D gene. Germline lookup yields CDR1 SQVTM and CDR2 ANQGSEA. The CDR3 sequence is 12 residues long. Between the trimmed V and J ends, which lost 2 bases and 5 bases, there was a span of 6 bases. For the CDR3, the DNA is TGCAGCGTTGAACCAGAGACCGGGGAGCTGTTTTTT. Its protein product is CSVEPETGELFF.